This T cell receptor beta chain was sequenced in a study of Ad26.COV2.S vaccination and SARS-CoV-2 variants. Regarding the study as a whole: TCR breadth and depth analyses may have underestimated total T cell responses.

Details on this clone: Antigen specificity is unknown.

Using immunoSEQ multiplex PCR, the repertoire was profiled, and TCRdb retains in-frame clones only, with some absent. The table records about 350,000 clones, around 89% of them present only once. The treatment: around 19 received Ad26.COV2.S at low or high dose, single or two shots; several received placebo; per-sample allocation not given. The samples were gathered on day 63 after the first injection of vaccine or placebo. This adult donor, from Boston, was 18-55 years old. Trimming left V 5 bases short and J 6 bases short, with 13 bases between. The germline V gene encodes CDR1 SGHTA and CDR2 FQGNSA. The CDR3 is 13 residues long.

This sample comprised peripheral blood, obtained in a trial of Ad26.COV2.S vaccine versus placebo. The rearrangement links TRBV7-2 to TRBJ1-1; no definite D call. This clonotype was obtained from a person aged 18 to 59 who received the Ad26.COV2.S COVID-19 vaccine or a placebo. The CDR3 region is CASSQRSGAEAFF. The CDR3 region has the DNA TGTGCCAGCAGCCAAAGATCAGGCGCTGAAGCTTTCTTT. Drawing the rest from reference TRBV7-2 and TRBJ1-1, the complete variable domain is GAGVSQSPSNKVTEKGKDVELRCDPISGHTALYWYRQSLGQGLEFLIYFQGNSAPDKSGLPSDRFSAERTGGSVSTLTIQRTQQEDSAVYLCASSQRSGAEAFFGQGTRLTVV.